The clone carrying this T cell receptor (beta chain) has at least ten counts. This sample was included in a study of early T cells in non-severe SARS-CoV-2 infection. The TCR library protocol attached unique molecular identifiers to the individual cDNA molecules. Using its own MiXCR run on the 5' RACE reads, TCRdb lists one record per CDR3 protein. The data show some 41,000 distinct CDR3 sequences, 4.5% to 7% seen once. CDR1 and CDR2 (germline): MNHNY, SVGAGI (reference sequence). Trimming left V 2 bases short and J 12 bases short, with 17 bases between. The CDR3 totals 14 residues. The chain couples TRBV6-6 to TRBJ2-1; D is possibly TRBD1 (5 bases). This TCR came from an adult who was a healthcare worker with PCR-confirmed SARS-CoV-2 infection or an uninfected control (not recorded which). The source material was whole blood. In DNA, the CDR3 is TGTGCCAGCAGTTACCAGGTCCAGGGCCACGGGCAGTTCTTC. As protein: CASSYQVQGHGQFF.